The source of this T cell receptor beta chain is a study of Graves' ophthalmopathy and Graves' hyperthyroidism. Study background: Prior to any treatment, peripheral blood was collected at the time of initial diagnosis.

RNA transcripts served as template for amplifying TCR beta CDR3 sequences. The library came from an HTBI-primed first-round RT-PCR and a second-round multiplex PCR. TCRdb passed the multiplex PCR reads through MiXCR, listing each CDR3 protein once. Here the sample spans about 480,000 distinct CDR3 sequences, about an eighth being singletons. V gave up 3 bases and J gave up 3 bases; unmatched junction bases: 15. CDR3 size: 17 residues. The germline V gene encodes CDR1 GTSNPN and CDR2 SVGIG (reference sequence). Sequences were obtained from blood. The chain links TRBV30 to TRBJ2-7; 9 nucleotides agree with TRBD2. The receptor was isolated from a woman aged 25 to 39 with Graves' ophthalmopathy. As DNA, the CDR3 is TGTGCCTGGAGGACCCCCCGGGGGCGGGAGGGCGGCTACGAGCAGTACTTC. This codes for CAWRTPRGREGGYEQYF.